The present T cell receptor (beta chain) was sequenced within a study of blood T cell repertoires in COVID-19. Background on the study: Nucleic acid was either cDNA or gDNA, and it came from T cells, B-cell-depleted T cells, or PBMCs.

This CDR3 has 15 amino acids. The germline V gene encodes CDR1 DFQATT and CDR2 SNEGSKA (reference sequence). Trimming took off 3 bases at V and 3 bases at J, with 15 bases between the two ends. The assay was immunoSEQ multiplex PCR, and TCRdb's table has in-frame clones only and misses some. The sample carries over 130,000 clones, over 60% recorded once. The chain uses TRBV20-1 and TRBJ2-1, with D possibly TRBD2 on 6 matching bases. The source is a man aged 45-60 years with acute or convalescent COVID-19. Source material: peripheral blood. The CDR3 reads CSASRRDSYYNEQFF. The DNA of the CDR3 is TGCAGTGCTAGTCGCCGGGACTCCTACTACAATGAGCAGTTCTTC.